Each of the 13 T cell receptor beta chains below was sequenced from the same sample in a study of T-cell reconstitution after alpha-beta-depleted transplantation in children (dated by TCRdb to between 2015 and 2016). Libraries came from PCR. Sequencing relied on an Illumina HiSeq 2500. Molecular barcoding was employed in the preparation of TCR libraries, with unique molecular identifiers being used to normalize TCRbeta repertoire quantification. TCRdb handled the public reads itself, with Q25 trimming in fastp and clone calling in MiXCR, and kept productive beta chains. For every CDR3 protein sequence, its rows merge into one entry that carries the most common genes and DNA. The sample records roughly 500,000 distinct CDR3 sequences, about an eighth of which are singletons. About 6% of the sample goes to the ten largest clones. The sample in question was PBMCs from the stem cell graft donor, obtained from the stem cell graft. The receptors shown here come from a human donor who donated a stem cell graft to a child with combined immunodeficiency.

The chain couples TRBV12-3 or TRBV12-4 to TRBJ1-1; 9 bases are a match to TRBD1. After removal of 7 bases from V and 1 base from J, the junction contained 7 bases not matched to a gene. The CDR3 consists of 15 residues. CDR3 loop: CASINTGQGNTEAFF. DNA of the CDR3: TGTGCCAGCATTAACACGGGACAGGGGAACACTGAAGCTTTCTTT.

This clonotype was seen more than once but under ten times. CDR3 nucleotides: TGTGCCAGCAGTTACTCGGGTTCAGGACAGTTTGCTGAGCAGTTCTTC. Translation: CASSYSGSGQFAEQFF. This sequence joins TRBV6-2 or TRBV6-3 and TRBJ2-1, with TRBD1 as a possible D gene (6 bases). Germline V gives CDR1 MNHEY, CDR2 SVGEGT. The CDR3 runs 16 residues. V was clipped by 0 bases and J by 9 bases, with 18 bases between them.

This clonotype occurred a few times. The V call is TRBV18, the J call TRBJ1-3; possible D gene TRBD1, 6 bases. The CDR3 is 14 amino acids. V dropped 0 bases and J dropped 7 bases, with 10 bases sitting between them. In germline, CDR1 is KGHSH, CDR2 LQKENI. CDR3 in DNA: TGTGCCAGCTCACCACCTACAGGGAGGAACACCATATATTTT. Its translation is CASSPPTGRNTIYF. Based on the CDR3 plus reference TRBV18 and TRBJ1-3, the full variable domain is NAGVMQNPRHLVRRRGQEARLRCSPMKGHSHVYWYRQLPEEGLKFMVYLQKENIIDESGMPKERFSAEFPKEGPSILRIQQVVRGDSAAYFCASSPPTGRNTIYFGEGSWLTVV.

This clonotype has a count of ten or more. The rearrangement links TRBV6-5 to TRBJ2-7, with 9 bases lining up with TRBD1. The length of the CDR3 is 15 residues. In germline, CDR1 is MNHEY, CDR2 SVGAGI. J lost 3 bases, V lost 0 bases, and 3 bases had no gene match. This chain's CDR3 is CASSYSETGGYEQYF. CDR3 bases: TGTGCCAGCAGTTACTCGGAGACAGGGGGCTACGAGCAGTACTTC.

This clonotype came up a few times. V gene TRBV6-2 or TRBV6-3 combines with J gene TRBJ2-3; D gene ambiguous. V lost 3 bases and J lost 2, with 15 bases in between. The V gene's germline CDR1 is MNHEY and CDR2 SVGEGT. This CDR3 has 16 amino acids. DNA of the CDR3: TGTGCCAGCAGTTATATCGACTCGGGCTCCACAGATACGCAGTATTTT. Translation: CASSYIDSGSTDTQYF.

This clonotype came up a few times. The J gene is TRBJ2-7, the V gene TRBV9; D is perhaps TRBD1 (5 bases). The CDR3 is 13 residues long. CDR1 and CDR2 from the germline V gene are SGDLS and YYNGEE. V lost 1 base and J lost 7, with 12 bases in between. CDR3 protein: CASSVQGSGEQYF. The CDR3 region has the DNA TGTGCCAGCAGCGTACAGGGATCGGGTGAGCAGTACTTC.

This clonotype was seen at least ten times. V usage is TRBV6-5 and J usage is TRBJ2-7; the D gene is possibly TRBD1 (8 bases). The CDR3 is made up of 14 amino acids. Trimming took 4 bases from V and 3 from J, leaving 13 bases between them. Germline V gene lookup returns CDR1 MNHEY and CDR2 SVGAGI. The CDR3 here is CASSSTGGGYEQYF. The CDR3 DNA reads TGTGCCAGCAGTTCTACAGGGGGGGGCTACGAGCAGTACTTC.

At least ten counts were recorded for this clonotype. The genes are TRBV6-5 and TRBJ1-2, with D uncertain. The CDR3 extends over 18 amino acids. With 3 bases removed from V and 2 bases from J, the gap between germline ends came to 22 bases. Germline V lookup: CDR1 MNHEY, CDR2 SVGAGI. In DNA form, the CDR3 reads TGTGCCAGCAGTTATCAAAACCGGGCAAGGTTGAAGAACTATGGCTACACCTTC. It encodes CASSYQNRARLKNYGYTF.

This clonotype showed up just a few times. This chain links TRBV2 with TRBJ2-3; TRBD1 aligns across 7 bases. With 2 bases clipped from V and 1 base from J, the junction kept 15 bases outside the gene matches. The germline CDR1 and CDR2 sequences are SNHLY and FYNNEI. This CDR3 contains 19 residues. The CDR3 loop is CASSELPGGRGIRTDTQYF. The CDR3 bases are TGTGCCAGCAGTGAACTACCTGGCGGCAGGGGGATCCGCACAGATACGCAGTATTTT.

In this sample, this clonotype turned up many times. The chain joins TRBV10-3 to TRBJ2-1; maybe TRBD1 (5 bases). The CDR3 is 13 residues long. CDR1 ENHRY and CDR2 SYGVKD come from the germline V gene. Trimming pared 0 bases from V and 10 bases from J, leaving 10 bases between. Here the CDR3 DNA reads TGTGCCATCAGTGAGTCGACAGCATACGAGCAGTTCTTC. This encodes CAISESTAYEQFF.

This clonotype has at least ten counts. The chain links TRBV10-3 to TRBJ2-7; D is uncertain. This CDR3 region has 12 residues. Trimming took 2 bases from V and 2 from J, leaving 4 bases between them. From germline, CDR1 is ENHRY and CDR2 SYGVKD. CDR3 residues: CAISEGAYEQYF. The CDR3 DNA sequence: TGTGCCATCAGTGAGGGAGCCTACGAGCAGTACTTC.

The V gene is TRBV12-3 or TRBV12-4, the J gene TRBJ2-1; TRBD2 matches 10 bases. With V trimmed by 7 bases and J by 5 bases, 8 bases remained unmatched. The CDR3 loop spans 15 amino acids. The CDR3 DNA reads TGTGCCAGCACGCGATCTAGCGGGGGAAACAATGAGCAGTTCTTC. It translates to CASTRSSGGNNEQFF.

J is TRBJ2-5 and V is TRBV3-1; 7 nucleotides agree with TRBD1. The V gene end was trimmed by 3 bases and the J gene end by 5 bases; junction bases not matched to a gene: 9. Germline V gene lookup returns CDR1 LGHDT and CDR2 YNNKEL (reference sequence). This CDR3 spans 15 amino acids. CDR3 residues: CASSQYDREGETQYF. DNA of the CDR3: TGTGCCAGCAGCCAGTACGACAGGGAAGGGGAGACCCAGTACTTC.